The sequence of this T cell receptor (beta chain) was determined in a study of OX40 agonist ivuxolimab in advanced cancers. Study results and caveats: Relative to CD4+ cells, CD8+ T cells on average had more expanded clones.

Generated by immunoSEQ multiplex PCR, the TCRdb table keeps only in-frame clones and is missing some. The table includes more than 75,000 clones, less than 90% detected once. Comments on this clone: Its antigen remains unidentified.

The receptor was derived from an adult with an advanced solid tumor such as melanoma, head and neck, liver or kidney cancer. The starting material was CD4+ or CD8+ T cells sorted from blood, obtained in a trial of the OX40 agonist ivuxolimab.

The CDR3 loop is CASSSINTEAFF. In nucleotides, the CDR3 is TGTGCCAGCAGCTCTATTAACACTGAAGCTTTCTTT. The chain is built from TRBV7-9 and TRBJ1-1; D gene ambiguous. From germline, CDR1 is SEHNR and CDR2 FQNEAQ (reference sequence). Trimming took off 4 bases at V and 2 bases at J, with 5 bases between the two ends. This CDR3 comprises 12 residues.